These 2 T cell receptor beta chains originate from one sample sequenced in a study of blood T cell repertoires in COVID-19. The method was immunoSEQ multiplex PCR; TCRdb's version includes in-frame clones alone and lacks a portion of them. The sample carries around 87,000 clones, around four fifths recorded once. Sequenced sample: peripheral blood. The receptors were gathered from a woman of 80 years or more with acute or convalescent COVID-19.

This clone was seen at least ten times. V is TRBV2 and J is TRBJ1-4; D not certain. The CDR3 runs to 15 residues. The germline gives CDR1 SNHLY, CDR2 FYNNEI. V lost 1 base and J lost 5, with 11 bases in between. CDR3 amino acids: CASSEDRTRNEKLFF. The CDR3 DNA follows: TGTGCCAGCAGTGAAGATCGGACTCGGAATGAAAAACTGTTTTTT. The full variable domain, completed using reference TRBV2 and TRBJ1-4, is EPEVTQTPSHQVTQMGQEVILRCVPISNHLYFYWYRQILGQKVEFLVSFYNNEISEKSEIFDDQFSVERPDGSNFTLKIRSTKLEDSAMYFCASSEDRTRNEKLFFGSGTQLSVL.

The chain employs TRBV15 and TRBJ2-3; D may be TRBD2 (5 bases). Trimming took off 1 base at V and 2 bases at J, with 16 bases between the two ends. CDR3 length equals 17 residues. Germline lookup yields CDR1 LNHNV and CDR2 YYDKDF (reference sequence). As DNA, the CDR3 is TGTGCCACCAGCAGAGGAAGAGGGAGCTCCTCCACAGATACGCAGTATTTT. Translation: CATSRGRGSSSTDTQYF.